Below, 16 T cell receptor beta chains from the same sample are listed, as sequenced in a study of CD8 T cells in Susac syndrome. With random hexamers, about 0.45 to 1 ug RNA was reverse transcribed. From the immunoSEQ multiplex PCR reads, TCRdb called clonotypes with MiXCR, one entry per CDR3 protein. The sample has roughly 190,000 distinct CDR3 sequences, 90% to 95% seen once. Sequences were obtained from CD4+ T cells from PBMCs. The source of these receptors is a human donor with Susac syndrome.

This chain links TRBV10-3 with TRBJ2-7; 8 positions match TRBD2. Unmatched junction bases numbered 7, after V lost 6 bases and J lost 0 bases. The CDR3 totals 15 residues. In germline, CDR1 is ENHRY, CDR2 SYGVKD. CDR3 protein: CAISTTSERSYEQYF. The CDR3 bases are TGTGCCATCAGCACGACTAGCGAACGCTCCTACGAGCAGTACTTC.

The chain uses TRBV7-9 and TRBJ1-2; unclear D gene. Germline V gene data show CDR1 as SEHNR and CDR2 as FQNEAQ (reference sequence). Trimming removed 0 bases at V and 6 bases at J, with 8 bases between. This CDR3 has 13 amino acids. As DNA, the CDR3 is TGTGCCAGCAGCTTAGCGCGAGCGGATGGCTACACCTTC. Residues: CASSLARADGYTF.

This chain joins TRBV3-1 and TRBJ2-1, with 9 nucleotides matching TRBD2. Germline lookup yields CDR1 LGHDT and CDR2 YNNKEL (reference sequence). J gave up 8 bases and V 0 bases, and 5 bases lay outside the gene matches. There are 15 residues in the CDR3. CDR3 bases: TGTGCCAGCAGCCAAGATTTCGCGGGAGGGGATGAGCAGTTCTTC. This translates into CASSQDFAGGDEQFF.

CDR3 coding DNA: TGTGCCAGCAGTTTACAGGGGGGAGAGACCCAGTACTTC. The encoded protein is CASSLQGGETQYF. The V and J genes are TRBV28 and TRBJ2-5, with a tentative D call TRBD1 (7 bases). Between the trimmed V and J ends, which lost 2 bases and 4 bases, there was a span of 8 bases. CDR3 length: 13 amino acids. Per the germline V gene, CDR1 is MDHEN and CDR2 is SYDVKM.

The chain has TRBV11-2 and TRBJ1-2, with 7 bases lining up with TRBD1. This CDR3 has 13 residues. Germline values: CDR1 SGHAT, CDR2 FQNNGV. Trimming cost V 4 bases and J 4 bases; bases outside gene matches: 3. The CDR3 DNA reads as TGTGCCAGCAGCTACGGACAGGTCTATGGCTACACCTTC. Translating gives CASSYGQVYGYTF.

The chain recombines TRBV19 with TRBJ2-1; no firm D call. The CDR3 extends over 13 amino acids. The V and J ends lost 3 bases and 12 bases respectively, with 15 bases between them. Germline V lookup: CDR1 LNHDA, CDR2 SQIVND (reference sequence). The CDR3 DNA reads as TGTGCCAGTAGTATCGGTCGATCGGTCGGGCAGTTCTTC. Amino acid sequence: CASSIGRSVGQFF.

The CDR3 loop reads CASSFGFETQYF. The DNA of the CDR3 is TGTGCCAGCAGCTTTGGATTTGAGACCCAGTACTTC. V usage is TRBV7-2 and J usage is TRBJ2-5; D unclear. This CDR3 spans 12 amino acids. CDR1 is SGHTA and CDR2 is FQGNSA in the germline V gene. V shed 3 bases and J shed 5 bases, with 7 bases lying between them.

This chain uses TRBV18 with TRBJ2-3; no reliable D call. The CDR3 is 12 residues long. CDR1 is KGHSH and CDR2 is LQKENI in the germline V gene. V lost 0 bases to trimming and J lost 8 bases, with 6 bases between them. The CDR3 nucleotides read TGTGCCAGCTCACCACCGTCCGTTACGCAGTATTTT. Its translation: CASSPPSVTQYF.

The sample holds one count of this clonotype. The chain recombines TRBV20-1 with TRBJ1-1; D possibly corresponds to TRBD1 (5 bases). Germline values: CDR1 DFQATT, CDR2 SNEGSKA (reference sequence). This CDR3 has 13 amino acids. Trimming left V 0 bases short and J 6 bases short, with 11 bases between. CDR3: CSAREGEWAEAFF. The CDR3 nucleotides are TGCAGTGCTAGAGAGGGGGAGTGGGCTGAAGCTTTCTTT.

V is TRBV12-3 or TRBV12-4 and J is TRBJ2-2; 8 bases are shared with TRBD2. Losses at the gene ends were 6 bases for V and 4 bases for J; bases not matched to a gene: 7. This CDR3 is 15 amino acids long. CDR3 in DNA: TGTGCCAGCAGCAGAGCGGGGGCTAGCACCGGGGAGCTGTTTTTT. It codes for CASSRAGASTGELFF.

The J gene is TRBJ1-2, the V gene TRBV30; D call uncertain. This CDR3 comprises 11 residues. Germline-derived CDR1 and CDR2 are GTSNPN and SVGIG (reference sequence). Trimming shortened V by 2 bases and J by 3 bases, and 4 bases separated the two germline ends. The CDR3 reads CAWSSDYGYTF. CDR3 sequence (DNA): TGTGCCTGGAGTTCTGACTATGGCTACACCTTC.

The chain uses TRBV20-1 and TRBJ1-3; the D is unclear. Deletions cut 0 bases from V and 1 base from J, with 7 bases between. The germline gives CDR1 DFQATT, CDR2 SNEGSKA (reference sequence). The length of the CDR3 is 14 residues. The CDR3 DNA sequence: TGCAGTGCTAGAGATTATACTTCTGGAAACACCATATATTTT. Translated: CSARDYTSGNTIYF.

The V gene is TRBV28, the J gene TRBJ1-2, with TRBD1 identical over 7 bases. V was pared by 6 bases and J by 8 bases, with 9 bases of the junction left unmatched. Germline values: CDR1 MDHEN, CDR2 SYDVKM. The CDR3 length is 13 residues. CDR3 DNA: TGTGCCAGCAGCGGAGACAGGGCACGCGGCTACACCTTC. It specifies CASSGDRARGYTF.

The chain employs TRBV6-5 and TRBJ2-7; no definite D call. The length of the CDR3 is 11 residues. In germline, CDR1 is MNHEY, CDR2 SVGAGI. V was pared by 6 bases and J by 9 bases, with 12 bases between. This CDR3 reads CASSGGRRQYF. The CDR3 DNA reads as TGTGCCAGCAGCGGTGGACGTCGGCAGTACTTC.

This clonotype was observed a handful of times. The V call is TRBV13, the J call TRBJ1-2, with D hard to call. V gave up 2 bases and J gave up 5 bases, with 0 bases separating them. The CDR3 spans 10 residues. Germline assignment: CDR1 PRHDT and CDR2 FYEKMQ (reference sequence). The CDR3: CASSLYGYTF. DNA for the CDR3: TGTGCCAGCAGCTTATATGGCTACACCTTC.

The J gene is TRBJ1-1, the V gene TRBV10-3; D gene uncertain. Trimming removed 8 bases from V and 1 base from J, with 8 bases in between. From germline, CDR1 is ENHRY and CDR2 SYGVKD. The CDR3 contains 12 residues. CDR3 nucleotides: TGTGCCATCCAGAGAGAGAACACTGAAGCTTTCTTT. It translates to CAIQRENTEAFF.